These 6 T cell receptor beta chains came from one sample sequenced in a study of T cell responses to AZD1222 COVID-19 vaccine. Sequencing used immunoSEQ multiplex PCR; TCRdb keeps in-frame clones, though not all of them. The sample includes about 150,000 clones, roughly nine tenths of them seen just once. The sequencing used peripheral blood, collected 28 days after the second AZD1222 dose. These receptors originate from an adult who received the AZD1222 COVID-19 vaccine.

J is TRBJ1-4 and V is TRBV29-1; D unresolved. CDR3 length: 11 amino acids. Per the germline V gene, CDR1 is SQVTM and CDR2 is ANQGSEA. The DNA of the CDR3 is TGCACCGTGCGGGAATATGAAAAACTGTTTTTT. Translation gives CTVREYEKLFF.

This clone appeared a single time. The chain combines TRBV3-1 (or the pseudogene TRBV3-2) with TRBJ1-2; D gene unclear. There are 12 residues in the CDR3. Germline values: CDR1 LGHDT, CDR2 YNNKEL (reference sequence). Trimming took 2 bases from V and 7 from J, leaving 8 bases between them. The CDR3 protein is CASSQRGSGYTF. The CDR3 DNA reads TGTGCCAGCAGCCAACGCGGTTCTGGCTACACCTTC.

The chain carries TRBV27 and TRBJ2-1, with 9 bases fitting TRBD2. The CDR3 has 16 amino acids. In germline, CDR1 is MNHEY, CDR2 SMNVEV (reference sequence). V trimming: 6 bases; J trimming: 3 bases; junction bases outside the gene matches: 9. For the CDR3, the DNA is TGTGCCAGCAGCCGGACCGGACTAGCGAACTACAATGAGCAGTTCTTC. Translated, it gives CASSRTGLANYNEQFF.

The rearrangement uses TRBV6-2 or TRBV6-3 and TRBJ2-1; D not certain. V lost 6 bases and J 5 bases, leaving 17 bases between the germline ends. The length of the CDR3 is 15 residues. Germline V CDR1 and CDR2: MNHEY, SVGEGT. The CDR3 nucleotides are TGTGCCAGCAGCCTTAGGTTGAATCGCGACAATGAGCAGTTCTTC. Translated, it gives CASSLRLNRDNEQFF.

The chain couples TRBV6-6 to TRBJ1-5; D gene ambiguous. Germline assignment: CDR1 MNHNY and CDR2 SVGAGI (reference sequence). The V end was cut by 6 bases, the J end by 0 bases, with 12 bases between. The CDR3 extends over 15 amino acids. The CDR3 bases are TGTGCCAGCAGCCGGACGGGAGATAGCAATCAGCCCCAGCATTTT. Residues: CASSRTGDSNQPQHF.

This rearrangement joins TRBV4-2 to TRBJ1-2, with 11 nucleotides matching TRBD1. CDR3 size: 12 residues. In germline, CDR1 is LGHNA, CDR2 YNFKEQ. The V and J ends lost 4 bases and 14 bases, in that order; junction bases with no gene match: 6. In nucleotides, the CDR3 is TGTGCCAGCAGCCGGGACAGGGGGGCAGGGACCTTC. Encoded protein: CASSRDRGAGTF.